This T cell receptor beta chain is drawn from a study of tumor-infiltrating lymphocytes in oesophageal squamous cell carcinoma listed by TCRdb under 2016. This clonotype was detected ten times or more. It lacks a known antigen. There are no base qualities to consult, and no much larger clone falls within one base. CDR1 and CDR2 (SGHTA, FQGNSA) derive from the germline V gene. V is trimmed back by 6 bases and J by 10 bases, and the junction contains 9 bases that no gene match accounts for. The CDR3 has 14 amino acids, counting the end cysteine and phenylalanine. The sequence is cut down to CDR3 DNA, 42 bases in frame from base 1. Library creation used PCR. These reads were obtained on an Illumina HiSeq 2000. TCRdb's own reprocessing of the public reads used fastp at Q25 and MiXCR and kept productive beta chains. One record per CDR3 amino acid sequence lists the most common genes and DNA. This sample has approximately 20,000 distinct CDR3 sequences in its table, and 35% to 45% of those were observed once. The ten top clones hold around 35% of the sample.

This clonotype was obtained from a male donor with esophageal squamous cell carcinoma. The sequencing input was esophageal tumor tissue. Recombination joined TRBV7-2 with TRBJ2-1, with 10 bases in between that match TRBD1. CDR3 sequence: CASRPDRGRWEQFF. The DNA is TGTGCCAGCAGACCCGACAGGGGGCGCTGGGAGCAGTTCTTC. The variable domain in full, with residues beyond the CDR3 obtained from the reference TRBV7-2 and TRBJ2-1 genes, is GAGVSQSPSNKVTEKGKDVELRCDPISGHTALYWYRQSLGQGLEFLIYFQGNSAPDKSGLPSDRFSAERTGGSVSTLTIQRTQQEDSAVYLCASRPDRGRWEQFFGPGTRLTVL.